This T cell receptor beta chain was found in a study of human T cells and chemical hapten exposure (dated by TCRdb to the early 2020s). At the level of the whole study: For sensitization, 2% DPC in acetone was applied to a roughly 2 cm by roughly 2 cm area of upper inner arm skin. Blood samples were taken from patients before sensitization (week 0) and at 2, 6 and about 24 weeks after DPC sensitization. Libraries were pooled for sequencing, and variation in per-sample TCR yields was attributed mainly to small differences in library volumes within the pool. Most of the patients in the cohort were female, and the cohort covered alopecia areata with under or over 50% scalp involvement, alopecia totalis and alopecia universalis. Patch testing was performed on the upper back with Finn chambers containing 0.01% DPC, and the patch tests were scored after 6 days according to International Contact Dermatitis Research Group standards. In alopecia patients, the study followed how the peripheral blood TCR repertoire changed in vivo over primary and secondary sensitization to diphenylcyclopropenone (DPC), a hapten. Weekly therapeutic DPC doses were additionally applied to the scalp of patients throughout the roughly 23-week study period. For TCR sequencing, blood came from 25 to 35 alopecia patients at anywhere from one to four time points (pre-sensitization, 2, 6 and 24 weeks). General conclusions and limits of the study: Repeated subsampling changed both the strength of the expansion versus patch-test correlation and the threshold at which the correlation became significant. DPC sensitization did not change how many TCRs were above 1 in 1000 frequency, and no evidence was found of alterations in global repertoire structure. A positive correlation was found between the number of PT1 expanded TCRs and patch test score, with significance reached at thresholds 8, 16 and 32 but not 4. Significantly more large CDR3 similarity clusters were formed by expanded TCRs than by pre-sensitization or healthy control sets, consistent with antigen-driven responses. All patients had alopecia, a presumed autoimmune disease, so their immune response might differ from that of healthy individuals.

A word on this clonotype: Its antigen target is currently unknown. The input lacks base qualities; no much larger clone sits a single base away.

Library preparation used RACE. The sequencing machine was a NextSeq 500. During library preparation, unique molecular identifiers were attached to individual cDNA molecules so that TCRs could be counted quantitatively and reproducibly. From each blood RNA sample, both TCR alpha and TCR beta chains were sequenced. The source study handled its data this way. Samples had a median of 95,638 TCRs, with a range from 23,224 to 690,600. The Decombinator software suite was used to annotate V, J and CDR3 in the TCR reads. For PS versus PT1 abundance plots, all samples were subsampled to the same number of TCRs (28,000). Expanded TCRs were defined as absent before sensitization and observed at least eight times at the 2-week time point. The raw public reads went through TCRdb reprocessing: fastp at Q25, MiXCR clone calling, in-frame beta chains kept. Here each entry gathers all rows of one CDR3 protein and keeps the most common genes and DNA. For this entry, the V and J calls and clone size follow TCRdb and not the study's own pipeline. The sample table shows 90,000 to 110,000 distinct CDR3 sequences, and around 34% are seen once. 2.5% to 3.5% of the sample is held by the ten biggest clonotypes.

What the time point label conveys for this sample: patch test 3, about 24 weeks after DPC sensitization. What this sample's treatment or condition label stands for: therapeutic diphenylcyclopropenone sensitization with weekly scalp DPC. Blood at each patch-test visit was drawn before the patch test was applied. Patients were eligible if aged 18 to 70, diagnosed with alopecia and judged suitable for DPC therapy, and pregnant patients were excluded. Total RNA was extracted from unfractionated whole blood that had been collected in Tempus Blood RNA tubes. Looking up the germline V gene yields CDR1 MNHEY and CDR2 SVGEGT. The CDR3, from cysteine to phenylalanine, totals 14 residues. The DNA shown is the 42-base CDR3, in frame from base 1. Cut back by 1 base and 12 bases, the V and J ends lie 16 bases apart.

This sample comprised whole blood, obtained in connection with sensitization to the hapten diphenylcyclopropenone (DPC). The clonotype comes from a man aged 40-50 years with alopecia areata. Some clones in this sample may be carry-over from other donors' samples. The V and J genes are TRBV6-2 or TRBV6-3 and TRBJ2-1, with the D gene too uncertain to name. The DNA sequence reads TGTGCCAGCAGTTACTTTGAAAACGGCATGGGGCAGTTCTTC. It codes for CASSYFENGMGQFF.